These T cell receptor beta chains were read from a single sample in a study of breast tumors, draining lymph nodes, adjacent tissues. MiXCR was run by TCRdb on the multiplex PCR reads, yielding one entry per CDR3 protein. This sample has more than 80,000 distinct CDR3 sequences, with roughly 29% found just once. The sample comprised axillary lymph node tissue. Every receptor here comes from a female donor with breast cancer. Some clones in this sample may be carry-over from other donors' samples. Both conserved end residues are trimmed from each CDR3. Fields, in order: clone size, D gene, V gene, CDR3 protein. A D gene is named only where the DNA matches it firmly. Clone size is shown for a subset of rows, as once, few, many or a class of expanded clone.

clone_size: .
d_call: .
v_call: TRBV7-6
cdr3_aa: ASSLVLQGPQETQY

clone_size: many
d_call: .
v_call: TRBV10-2
cdr3_aa: ASMGRSGELGGELF

clone_size: many
d_call: TRBD1
v_call: TRBV4-1
cdr3_aa: ASSQSVSVLGTGWGEGTQY

clone_size: many
d_call: .
v_call: TRBV4-3
cdr3_aa: ASSDLKDTQY

clone_size: many
d_call: .
v_call: TRBV2
cdr3_aa: ASSEALRGAYEQY

clone_size: .
d_call: .
v_call: TRBV6-5
cdr3_aa: ASRPTRGATKNIQY

clone_size: many
d_call: .
v_call: TRBV27
cdr3_aa: ASSSTAYGYT

clone_size: many
d_call: .
v_call: TRBV12-3/TRBV12-4
cdr3_aa: ASSSRYNEQF

clone_size: many
d_call: TRBD2
v_call: TRBV7-8
cdr3_aa: ASSLGTSGGLYQETQY

clone_size: many
d_call: TRBD2
v_call: TRBV5-1
cdr3_aa: ASSSTGTSLSGELF

clone_size: many
d_call: TRBD1
v_call: TRBV12-3/TRBV12-4
cdr3_aa: ASSLNTGGSGYT

clone_size: .
d_call: TRBD2
v_call: TRBV7-9
cdr3_aa: ASSEGLAGDHEQY

clone_size: many
d_call: .
v_call: TRBV24-1
cdr3_aa: ATSEPGRTYEQY

clone_size: many
d_call: TRBD1
v_call: TRBV3-1
cdr3_aa: ASSLDRGLYTGELF

clone_size: .
d_call: TRBD1
v_call: TRBV5-8
cdr3_aa: ASSRGLADTQY

clone_size: many
d_call: .
v_call: TRBV20-1
cdr3_aa: SAPLWAGANVLT

clone_size: .
d_call: .
v_call: TRBV7-2
cdr3_aa: ASSLARVSSDTQY

clone_size: many
d_call: .
v_call: TRBV6-5
cdr3_aa: ASSPWSSANYGYT

clone_size: many
d_call: .
v_call: TRBV6-1
cdr3_aa: VSSERGDQPQH

clone_size: .
d_call: TRBD1
v_call: TRBV29-1
cdr3_aa: SWGTGNEKLF

clone_size: many
d_call: TRBD1
v_call: TRBV7-9
cdr3_aa: ASSSGQGKDEQF

clone_size: few
d_call: TRBD2
v_call: TRBV5-4
cdr3_aa: ASSPRGGTDTQY

clone_size: many
d_call: TRBD2
v_call: TRBV7-6
cdr3_aa: ASSPAGGTDTQY

clone_size: many
d_call: .
v_call: TRBV5-1
cdr3_aa: ASSLLLENEQF

clone_size: many
d_call: .
v_call: TRBV20-1
cdr3_aa: SARGQTLTDTQY

clone_size: .
d_call: TRBD1
v_call: TRBV6-2/TRBV6-3
cdr3_aa: ASSRDREPSPLR

clone_size: many
d_call: TRBD2
v_call: TRBV27
cdr3_aa: ASSLNRREAHNEQF

clone_size: .
d_call: .
v_call: TRBV5-1
cdr3_aa: ASSPSGAECIEQH

clone_size: many
d_call: .
v_call: TRBV6-2/TRBV6-3
cdr3_aa: ASSSTGPHNEQF

clone_size: many
d_call: .
v_call: TRBV6-1
cdr3_aa: ASSEATRVIY

clone_size: .
d_call: TRBD2
v_call: TRBV20-1
cdr3_aa: GATGLAGTATQY

clone_size: .
d_call: .
v_call: TRBV20-1
cdr3_aa: SAASSRIRPEQY

clone_size: many
d_call: .
v_call: TRBV6-5
cdr3_aa: ASSHSWGGGNQPQH